Below, 21 T cell receptor beta chains from the same sample are listed, as sequenced in a study of Ad26.COV2.S vaccination and SARS-CoV-2 variants. Only in-frame clones appear in the TCRdb table, and some are missing; sequencing was by immunoSEQ multiplex PCR. The table includes roughly 510,000 clones, around 90% detected once. Sample treatment: roughly 20 received Ad26.COV2.S at low or high dose, single or two shots; roughly 5 received placebo; per-sample allocation not given. Each sample was drawn 63 days after the first injection (of vaccine or placebo). Source: peripheral blood, taken in a trial of Ad26.COV2.S vaccine versus placebo. The origin of the receptors is a person aged 18 to 59 who received the Ad26.COV2.S COVID-19 vaccine or a placebo.

The V and J genes are TRBV28 and TRBJ1-4; no clear D gene. This CDR3 has 17 residues. Germline lookup yields CDR1 MDHEN and CDR2 SYDVKM. The V gene lost 3 bases and the J gene lost 4 bases, with 18 bases spanning the gap. The CDR3 protein is CASSFVIRPNHNEKLFF. For the CDR3, the DNA is TGTGCCAGCAGTTTCGTAATTAGACCGAATCATAATGAAAAACTGTTTTTT.

The chain carries TRBV27 and TRBJ1-5; 7 bases line up with TRBD1. Germline CDR1 MNHEY, CDR2 SMNVEV (reference sequence). The CDR3 length is 15 residues. V trimming: 6 bases; J trimming: 1 base; junction bases outside the gene matches: 6. The CDR3 is CASSPDRVSNQPQHF. As DNA, the CDR3 is TGTGCCAGCAGCCCCGACAGGGTAAGCAATCAGCCCCAGCATTTT.

The chain joins TRBV5-4 to TRBJ2-3; TRBD1 matches at 7 bases. The ends lost 5 bases at V and 5 bases at J; junction bases unmatched: 5. The germline V gene encodes CDR1 SGHNT and CDR2 YYREEE (reference sequence). The CDR3 loop spans 13 amino acids. The CDR3 sequence is CASSNRGQDTQYF. The CDR3 nucleotides are TGTGCCAGCAGTAACAGGGGTCAAGATACGCAGTATTTT. Based on the CDR3 plus reference TRBV5-4 and TRBJ2-3, the full variable domain is ETGVTQSPTHLIKTRGQQVTLRCSSQSGHNTVSWYQQALGQGPQFIFQYYREEENGRGNFPPRFSGLQFPNYSSELNVNALELDDSALYLCASSNRGQDTQYFGPGTRLTVL.

The V and J genes are TRBV5-5 and TRBJ2-1, with TRBD2 matching over 11 bases. The germline gives CDR1 SGHKS, CDR2 YYEKEE (reference sequence). There are 15 residues in the CDR3. Trimming took 4 bases from V and 6 from J; bases not matched to a gene: 6. CDR3 bases: TGTGCCAGCAGCCCACTAGCGGGAGAACGCAATGAGCAGTTCTTC. It specifies CASSPLAGERNEQFF.

The V call is TRBV10-3, the J call TRBJ2-7, with D hard to call. V was shortened by 1 base and J by 0 bases, with 7 bases between the two germline ends. CDR3 size: 14 residues. Germline V gene lookup returns CDR1 ENHRY and CDR2 SYGVKD. The CDR3 loop is CAISEFRSSYEQYF. For the CDR3, the DNA is TGTGCCATCAGTGAGTTCCGGAGCTCCTACGAGCAGTACTTC.

Here the CDR3 reads CASSQLRQPNQPQHF. DNA of the CDR3: TGTGCCAGCAGCCAACTTCGTCAACCCAATCAGCCCCAGCATTTT. The chain is built from TRBV4-2 and TRBJ1-5; D not resolved. Trimming took 2 bases from V and 3 from J, leaving 11 bases between them. This CDR3 has 15 residues. The germline V gene has CDR1 LGHNA and CDR2 YNFKEQ.

In DNA, the CDR3 is TGCGCCAGCAGCCCAGAGAGCGGGAGTGCCTTCTACAATGAGCAGTTCTTC. It codes for CASSPESGSAFYNEQFF. This sequence joins TRBV4-1 and TRBJ2-1; 8 bases align to TRBD2. Germline CDR1 is MGHRA and CDR2 is YSYEKL. V dropped 4 bases and J dropped 3; count of bases not matched to a gene: 11. This CDR3 has 17 amino acids.

The chain is built from TRBV28 and TRBJ1-5, with D unclear. Germline assignment: CDR1 MDHEN and CDR2 SYDVKM. V lost 4 bases to trimming and J lost 0 bases, with 16 bases between them. This CDR3 spans 17 amino acids. The CDR3 protein is CASSSRLRIHSNQPQHF. In DNA form, the CDR3 reads TGTGCCAGCAGTTCCCGGTTGAGAATTCATAGCAATCAGCCCCAGCATTTT. Full variable domain (rest looked up from reference TRBV28 and TRBJ1-5): DVKVTQSSRYLVKRTGEKVFLECVQDMDHENMFWYRQDPGLGLRLIYFSYDVKMKEKGDIPEGYSVSREKKERFSLILESASTNQTSMYLCASSSRLRIHSNQPQHFGDGTRLSIL.

V gene TRBV29-1 combines with J gene TRBJ2-3, with D possibly matching TRBD1 (6 bases). There are 13 residues in the CDR3. Germline V lookup: CDR1 SQVTM, CDR2 ANQGSEA. The V end was cut by 5 bases, the J end by 0 bases, with 9 bases between. CDR3: CSVRGRSTDTQYF. As DNA, the CDR3 is TGCAGCGTTAGGGGGAGAAGCACAGATACGCAGTATTTT.

V and J are TRBV5-1 and TRBJ2-7, with D perhaps TRBD1 (5 bases). The CDR3 runs 14 residues. Germline V gene data show CDR1 as SGHRS and CDR2 as YFSETQ. The V end was cut by 4 bases, the J end by 0 bases, with 11 bases between. CDR3 nucleotide sequence: TGCGCCAGCAGCCGGCCCGACAGCTCCTACGAGCAGTACTTC. This encodes CASSRPDSSYEQYF.

The J gene is TRBJ2-1, the V gene TRBV29-1; D is ambiguous. This CDR3 is built from 11 residues. V lost 7 bases and J 2 bases, leaving 6 bases between the germline ends. The V gene's germline CDR1 is SQVTM and CDR2 ANQGSEA. The CDR3 sequence is CSGRTYNEQFF. The DNA of the CDR3 is TGCAGCGGAAGGACCTACAATGAGCAGTTCTTC.

This chain's CDR3 is CASSLSLAVLYF. DNA for the CDR3: TGCGCCAGCAGCTTGTCTCTAGCGGTATTGTACTTC. This chain connects TRBV5-1 to TRBJ2-7; 7 nucleotides align to TRBD2. The CDR3 runs to 12 residues. V was pared by 1 base and J by 12 bases, with 7 bases of the junction left unmatched. From germline, CDR1 is SGHRS and CDR2 YFSETQ.

Only one count was recorded for this clone. The CDR3 is CARSCGTVNQPQHF. The DNA for the CDR3 is TGTGCCAGAAGCTGCGGGACAGTCAATCAGCCCCAGCATTTT. The chain uses TRBV5-3 and TRBJ1-5; 7 positions agree with TRBD1. TRBV5-3 is recorded as an ORF, its role being uncertain. The V and J ends lost 3 bases and 3 bases, in that order; junction bases with no gene match: 3. The CDR3 covers 14 residues.

This chain uses TRBV19 with TRBJ2-6, with D perhaps matching TRBD1 (6 bases). Trimming removed 7 bases at V and 1 base at J, with 11 bases between. The CDR3 has 15 amino acids. CDR1 is LNHDA, CDR2 SQIVND, per germline (reference sequence). The CDR3 spells CASTPGTSGANVLTF. The CDR3 bases are TGTGCCAGTACCCCTGGGACATCTGGGGCCAACGTCCTGACTTTC.

The V gene is TRBV6-2 or TRBV6-3, the J gene TRBJ2-7; D ambiguous. Trimming left V 0 bases short and J 2 bases short, with 5 bases between. Germline-derived CDR1 and CDR2 are MNHEY and SVGEGT. This CDR3 comprises 13 residues. CDR3 amino acids: CASSYSLTYEQYF. The CDR3 nucleotides read TGTGCCAGCAGTTACTCGTTGACCTACGAGCAGTACTTC.

This chain connects TRBV28 to TRBJ1-1; D gene unclear. The CDR3 runs to 14 residues. Trimming pared 2 bases from V and 1 base from J, leaving 8 bases between. Germline CDR1 and CDR2: MDHEN and SYDVKM. This chain's CDR3 is CASSLLHPNTEAFF. CDR3 coding DNA: TGTGCCAGCAGTTTACTGCACCCGAACACTGAAGCTTTCTTT.

The V gene is TRBV29-1, the J gene TRBJ2-5; D not certain. Trimming pared 4 bases from V and 1 base from J, leaving 10 bases between. CDR3 length: 13 residues. Germline V lookup: CDR1 SQVTM, CDR2 ANQGSEA. CDR3 protein: CSVGIALQETQYF. The CDR3 region has the DNA TGCAGCGTTGGGATAGCACTCCAAGAGACCCAGTACTTC.

The J gene is TRBJ2-7, the V gene TRBV6-6, with a possible D match to TRBD1 (5 bases). The CDR3 has 13 residues. Germline V CDR1 and CDR2: MNHNY, SVGAGI (reference sequence). Trimming took 2 bases from V and 6 from J, leaving 11 bases between them. CDR3 sequence reads: CASSYGQGGEQYF. For the CDR3, the DNA is TGTGCCAGCAGTTACGGGCAGGGTGGCGAGCAGTACTTC.

J is TRBJ2-3 and V is TRBV6-4; tentative D call: TRBD2 (6 bases). Per the germline V gene, CDR1 is MRHNA and CDR2 is SNTAGT. V was trimmed by 6 bases and J by 3 bases, leaving 16 bases between them. This CDR3 contains 15 residues. CDR3 DNA: TGTGCCAGCAGCCCAGGAGGGACTCCGACAGATACGCAGTATTTT. It specifies CASSPGGTPTDTQYF.

The J gene is TRBJ1-4, the V gene TRBV28, with 8 bases matching TRBD1. The length of the CDR3 is 14 residues. V lost 6 bases, J lost 11 bases, and 11 bases stayed unmatched. Germline CDR1 is MDHEN and CDR2 is SYDVKM. CDR3 in DNA: TGTGCCAGCAGGGCCGGCCGGACAGGGACGAAACTGTTTTTT. Protein sequence: CASRAGRTGTKLFF.

The rearrangement uses TRBV27 and TRBJ1-6, with D hard to call. Germline CDR1 reads MNHEY; CDR2 reads SMNVEV (reference sequence). Trimming cost V 6 bases and J 10 bases, with 16 bases left between them. CDR3 length equals 14 residues. The CDR3 DNA is TGTGCCAGCAGACGGACCTGGGAGGACTCACCCCTCCACTTT. It translates to CASRRTWEDSPLHF.